This T cell receptor beta chain was retrieved from a study of OX40 agonist ivuxolimab in advanced cancers. The CDR3 covers 14 residues. CDR1 SGHDN and CDR2 FVKESK come from the germline V gene. Trimming pared 6 bases from V and 0 bases from J, leaving 9 bases between. As to this clone: As yet, its antigen is unknown.

Regarding the study as a whole: Antigen targets of the expanded peripheral T cells went undetermined.

Patients with a history of autoimmune disease or on systemic immunosuppression were excluded. The method was immunoSEQ multiplex PCR; TCRdb's version includes in-frame clones alone and lacks a portion of them. The sample has some 79,000 clones, approximately 88% seen once. This receptor was taken from an adult with an advanced solid tumor such as melanoma, head and neck, liver or kidney cancer. Here the sequenced sample was CD4+ or CD8+ T cells sorted from blood, taken in a trial of the OX40 agonist ivuxolimab. The chain carries TRBV14 and TRBJ1-5, with unresolved D. CDR3 in DNA: TGTGCCAGCAGTCGGGGAGGTAGCAATCAGCCCCAGCATTTT. Translated: CASSRGGSNQPQHF.